The next 28 T cell receptor beta chains were all read from a single sample in a study of blood T cell repertoires in COVID-19. Sequencing used immunoSEQ multiplex PCR; TCRdb keeps in-frame clones, though not all of them. The table includes approximately 190,000 clones, about 80% detected once. Material for sequencing was peripheral blood. The receptors derive from a woman aged 55-70 years with COVID-19, enrolled during active disease.

The chain uses TRBV4-2 and TRBJ2-3, with D possibly TRBD1 on 6 matching bases. V lost 4 bases, J lost 4 bases, and 18 bases lay in between. The CDR3 contains 16 residues. CDR1 is LGHNA, CDR2 YNFKEQ, per germline. CDR3 loop: CASSLGPQGDADTQYF. As DNA, the CDR3 is TGTGCCAGCAGCCTTGGGCCACAGGGAGACGCAGATACGCAGTATTTT.

The rearrangement joins TRBV6-1 to TRBJ1-5; D gene ambiguous. CDR3 size: 15 residues. The V gene's germline CDR1 is MNHNS and CDR2 SASEGT. Trimming removed 1 base at V and 0 bases at J, with 7 bases between. This chain's CDR3 is CASSEGAISNQPQHF. In nucleotides, the CDR3 is TGTGCCAGCAGTGAAGGGGCGATTAGCAATCAGCCCCAGCATTTT.

This clone was detected many times. Its ends do not fully match the called genes, so a read error is possible. Distinct nucleotide sequences in the sample also encode this CDR3. The CDR3: CASSLLAGGPGAGELFF. CDR3 nucleotides: TGTGCTAGCAGCTTATTAGCGGGGGGGCCTGGTGCCGGGGAGCTGTTTTTT. The gene calls are TRBV7-7 and TRBJ2-2; 11 nucleotides match TRBD2. CDR1 and CDR2 from the germline V gene are SSHAT and FNYEAQ (reference sequence). The CDR3 loop spans 17 amino acids.

The chain couples TRBV19 to TRBJ1-2; unclear D gene. CDR3 length: 13 residues. Germline V gives CDR1 LNHDA, CDR2 SQIVND (reference sequence). V was trimmed by 5 bases and J by 3 bases, leaving 10 bases between them. CDR3 sequence reads: CASSWTVDYGYTF. CDR3 in DNA: TGTGCCAGTAGTTGGACTGTGGACTATGGCTACACCTTC.

The rearrangement uses TRBV2 and TRBJ1-5; TRBD1 matches 7 bases. There are 15 residues in the CDR3. The junction had 11 bases not matched to a gene; V was cut back by 5 bases and J by 7 bases. Germline V CDR1 and CDR2: SNHLY, FYNNEI. In DNA form, the CDR3 reads TGTGCCAGCAGTATCGATAACAGGGGTTGGCAGCCCCAGCATTTT. This gives the protein CASSIDNRGWQPQHF.

V and J are TRBV29-1 and TRBJ2-3; 12 bases agree with TRBD2. Trimming at V came to 2 bases and at J to 6 bases, leaving 6 bases not matched to a gene. CDR3 length: 15 residues. The germline V gene encodes CDR1 SQVTM and CDR2 ANQGSEA. The CDR3 region has the DNA TGCAGCGTTGAAAGGCTAGCGGGGGGGCCGGATACGCAGTATTTT. Amino acids: CSVERLAGGPDTQYF.

The chain links TRBV5-6 to TRBJ2-7; TRBD1 might be the D (6 bases). This CDR3 contains 14 residues. From germline, CDR1 is SGHDT and CDR2 YYEEEE. Between the trimmed V and J ends, which lost 4 bases and 1 base, there was a span of 12 bases. CDR3 coding DNA: TGTGCCAGCAGCCCGATGGGGGCATCCTACGAGCAGTACGTC. Its protein is CASSPMGASYEQYV.

The genes are TRBV9 and TRBJ1-2; no clear D. The germline gives CDR1 SGDLS, CDR2 YYNGEE. V lost 4 bases to trimming and J lost 6 bases, with 19 bases between them. The CDR3 totals 15 residues. DNA of the CDR3: TGTGCCAGCAGCCCGAGCGTCGACCCGGTGAATGGCTACACCTTC. Residues: CASSPSVDPVNGYTF. The whole variable domain, filled in from reference TRBV9 and TRBJ1-2, reads DSGVTQTPKHLITATGQRVTLRCSPRSGDLSVYWYQQSLDQGLQFLIQYYNGEERAKGNILERFSAQQFPDLHSELNLSSLELGDSALYFCASSPSVDPVNGYTFGSGTRLTVV.

The J gene is TRBJ2-7, the V gene TRBV6-5, with TRBD1 matching over 7 bases. The germline gives CDR1 MNHEY, CDR2 SVGAGI. This CDR3 contains 13 residues. J was trimmed by 2 bases and V by 6 bases; bases with no gene match: 4. CDR3 bases: TGTGCCAGCAGAGGGACAGCTACCTACGAGCAGTACTTC. Translating gives CASRGTATYEQYF.

V gene TRBV7-3 combines with J gene TRBJ2-3; perhaps TRBD2 as D (5 bases). Per the germline V gene, CDR1 is SGHTA and CDR2 is FQGTGA. The CDR3 extends over 15 amino acids. V dropped 0 bases and J dropped 2 bases, with 9 bases sitting between them. The chain's CDR3 is CASSLTGGPTDTQYF. For the CDR3, the DNA is TGTGCCAGCAGCTTAACGGGCGGGCCCACAGATACGCAGTATTTT.

CDR3 nucleotides: TGCGCCAGCAGCTTGGCAGTATCTAGCGGCACAGATACGCAGTATTTT. It yields the protein CASSLAVSSGTDTQYF. V is TRBV5-1 and J is TRBJ2-3, with TRBD2 as a possible D gene (6 bases). The CDR3 has 16 residues. Germline V gives CDR1 SGHRS, CDR2 YFSETQ. The germline V and J ends were trimmed by 0 bases and 1 base, with 12 bases remaining between them.

This clone appeared a single time. This chain joins TRBV19 and TRBJ2-1; D perhaps matches TRBD2 (5 bases). With 3 bases removed from V and 10 bases from J, the gap between germline ends came to 13 bases. CDR3 length equals 13 residues. Germline-derived CDR1 and CDR2 are LNHDA and SQIVND (reference sequence). This CDR3 reads CASSISGFGEQFF. The CDR3 DNA reads TGTGCCAGTAGTATTTCGGGATTCGGGGAGCAGTTCTTC.

This clone was detected once. The chain recombines TRBV28 with TRBJ2-5, with 9 bases identical to TRBD2. Germline loops: CDR1 MDHEN, CDR2 SYDVKM. V lost 6 bases, J lost 2 bases, and 16 bases stayed unmatched. The CDR3 is 18 amino acids. Here the CDR3 reads CASSFLSRASGKQETQYF. In DNA form, the CDR3 reads TGTGCCAGCAGCTTTCTCTCCCGAGCTAGCGGGAAGCAAGAGACCCAGTACTTC.

This rearrangement joins TRBV28 to TRBJ2-1; 14 bases are shared with TRBD2. Germline lookup yields CDR1 MDHEN and CDR2 SYDVKM. The CDR3 has 15 amino acids. Trimming cost V 6 bases and J 8 bases; bases outside gene matches: 6. Here the CDR3 reads CASRTTSGGADEQFF. The CDR3 DNA is TGTGCCAGCAGGACGACTAGCGGGGGGGCTGATGAGCAGTTCTTC.

The chain recombines TRBV18 with TRBJ1-1; 8 bases are a match to TRBD1. The CDR3 has 15 amino acids. CDR1 is KGHSH, CDR2 LQKENI, per germline. V was clipped by 5 bases and J by 1 base; unmatched bases: 6. The CDR3 spells CASSAQTGENTEAFF. CDR3 sequence (DNA): TGTGCCAGCTCAGCCCAGACAGGGGAGAACACTGAAGCTTTCTTT.

CDR3 residues: CASSNRGGETQYF. DNA for the CDR3: TGTGCCAGCAGTAACAGGGGGGGAGAGACCCAGTACTTC. The chain uses TRBV12-3 or TRBV12-4 and TRBJ2-5, with TRBD1 as a possible D gene (8 bases). The CDR3 sequence is 13 residues long. The V end was cut by 5 bases, the J end by 4 bases, with 11 bases between.

This clone was detected a few times. This rearrangement joins TRBV7-2 to TRBJ2-3; 8 nucleotides line up with TRBD2. V shed 5 bases, J shed 2 bases, and the junction held 6 bases outside the gene matches. Germline CDR1 SGHTA, CDR2 FQGNSA. The CDR3 runs to 15 residues. CDR3 loop: CASSALSGNTDTQYF. CDR3 sequence (DNA): TGTGCCAGCAGCGCCCTTAGCGGGAACACAGATACGCAGTATTTT.

The table lists this clone with a few counts. The rearrangement joins TRBV11-1 to TRBJ1-1; 7 nucleotides line up with TRBD1. There are 15 residues in the CDR3. V shed 2 bases and J 1 base; nucleotides not matched to a gene: 4. Per germline, CDR1 SGHAT and CDR2 FQDESV (reference sequence). The CDR3 loop reads CASSLQAGGNTEAFF. CDR3 nucleotide sequence: TGTGCCAGCAGCTTACAGGCAGGGGGGAACACTGAAGCTTTCTTT.

In regard to this clone: Compared with germline, one end of the junction differs, possibly owing to a read error. The chain recombines TRBV4-3 with TRBJ2-1; 9 bases agree with TRBD2. The CDR3 totals 15 residues. Germline V gives CDR1 LGHNA, CDR2 YSLEER. CDR3 sequence: CASSLLAGVRNGQFF. CDR3 in DNA: TGCGCCAGCAGCTTATTAGCGGGAGTCAGGAATGGGCAGTTCTTC.

This chain joins TRBV2 and TRBJ1-2, with TRBD1 matching 12 bases. The germline gives CDR1 SNHLY, CDR2 FYNNEI. The CDR3 consists of 15 residues. The J segment lost 4 bases and the V segment lost 8 bases, leaving 8 bases of the junction unmatched. CDR3 region: CASQGGTGGGYGYTF. CDR3 in DNA: TGTGCCAGCCAAGGAGGGACAGGGGGCGGCTATGGCTACACCTTC. The full variable domain, completed using reference TRBV2 and TRBJ1-2, is EPEVTQTPSHQVTQMGQEVILRCVPISNHLYFYWYRQILGQKVEFLVSFYNNEISEKSEIFDDQFSVERPDGSNFTLKIRSTKLEDSAMYFCASQGGTGGGYGYTFGSGTRLTVV.

CDR3 residues: CASIQGGGYEQFF. For the CDR3, the DNA is TGTGCCAGCATCCAAGGAGGGGGCTATGAGCAGTTCTTC. The chain uses TRBV6-5 and TRBJ2-1; possible D gene TRBD1, 7 bases. The V end was cut by 7 bases, the J end by 8 bases, with 15 bases between. The CDR3 contains 13 residues. Germline V CDR1 and CDR2: MNHEY, SVGAGI.

The chain is built from TRBV6-6 and TRBJ2-7; 14 nucleotides agree with TRBD2. After removal of 8 bases from V and 0 bases from J, the junction contained 3 bases not matched to a gene. This CDR3 has 15 amino acids. Per germline, CDR1 MNHNY and CDR2 SVGAGI (reference sequence). In DNA form, the CDR3 reads TGTGCCAGCTCGACTAGCGGGGGGGCCTCCTACGAGCAGTACGTC. This encodes CASSTSGGASYEQYV.

The chain carries TRBV24-1 and TRBJ2-5; 7 bases agree with TRBD1. J was trimmed by 4 bases and V by 4 bases; bases with no gene match: 8. This CDR3 is 15 amino acids long. CDR1 KGHDR and CDR2 SFDVKD come from the germline V gene. DNA for the CDR3: TGTGCCACCAGTGACCCGACAGGGCTGGGAGAGACCCAGTACTTC. The encoded protein is CATSDPTGLGETQYF.

The chain is built from TRBV11-2 and TRBJ1-4, with D unresolved. Germline CDR1 SGHAT, CDR2 FQNNGV. Trimming left V 1 base short and J 3 bases short, with 12 bases between. This CDR3 spans 16 amino acids. Here the CDR3 reads CASSLGVEASNEKLFF. The CDR3, as DNA: TGTGCCAGCAGCTTAGGGGTGGAGGCGTCTAATGAAAAACTGTTTTTT.

This chain joins TRBV27 and TRBJ2-1; TRBD2 matches at 13 bases. This CDR3 spans 15 amino acids. In germline, CDR1 is MNHEY, CDR2 SMNVEV (reference sequence). J gave up 9 bases and V 1 base, and 3 bases lay outside the gene matches. CDR3 amino acids: CASSLFGTSGIEQFF. The CDR3 DNA sequence: TGTGCCAGCAGTTTATTCGGGACTAGCGGGATTGAGCAGTTCTTC.

The V gene is TRBV18, the J gene TRBJ2-4; D possibly corresponds to TRBD2 (5 bases). The CDR3 consists of 15 residues. Trimming took off 0 bases at V and 6 bases at J, with 12 bases between the two ends. Germline CDR1 KGHSH, CDR2 LQKENI. The CDR3 DNA reads TGTGCCAGCTCACCACCCCCATCGGGAACAAACATTCAGTACTTC. It yields the protein CASSPPPSGTNIQYF.

This chain connects TRBV5-6 to TRBJ1-6, with a weak D call TRBD1 (5 bases). V shed 2 bases and J shed 0 bases, with 18 bases lying between them. The CDR3 is 19 amino acids. CDR1 is SGHDT and CDR2 is YYEEEE in the germline V gene. The DNA for the CDR3 is TGTGCCAGCAGCTTAGGGGTCGAAGACGGGAGCTCCTATAATTCACCCCTCCACTTT. This encodes CASSLGVEDGSSYNSPLHF.

The chain employs TRBV7-8 and TRBJ1-4, with D possibly TRBD1 on 6 matching bases. CDR1 and CDR2 (germline): SGHVS, FQNEAQ. CDR3 length equals 15 residues. The germline V and J ends were trimmed by 5 bases and 7 bases, with 17 bases remaining between them. DNA of the CDR3: TGTGCCAGCAGCCGGACAGATAATCGGATTGAAAAACTGTTTTTT. Its translation: CASSRTDNRIEKLFF.